This T cell receptor beta chain was observed in a study of blood T cell repertoires in COVID-19. About the study: The study drew acute and convalescent COVID-19 samples from the United States, Italy and Spain. T cells, B-cell-depleted T cells, or PBMCs supplied cDNA or gDNA.

The table lists this clone with a count of one. Source study methods: Counts of nucleated cells, estimated from reference gene primer amplification, were obtained. Using immunoSEQ multiplex PCR, the repertoire was profiled, and TCRdb retains in-frame clones only, with some absent. V and J calls and clone size come straight from that table; D and trimming were deduced from the DNA. The sample shows 180,000 or so clones, more than 75% of them seen only once. This CDR3 has 14 amino acids. Per the germline V gene, CDR1 is LGHNA and CDR2 is YNFKEQ. V lost 0 bases, J lost 0 bases, and 5 bases lay in between.

The specimen was peripheral blood. The TCR sequence derives from a man aged 40-55 years with active or convalescent COVID-19. The V and J genes are TRBV4-2 and TRBJ1-1; the D gene is possibly TRBD1 (5 bases). CDR3 nucleotides: TGTGCCAGCAGCCAAGAACAGGTGAACACTGAAGCTTTCTTT. Its translation is CASSQEQVNTEAFF.